Listed below are T cell receptor beta chains from one sample, sequenced in a study of CD8 T cells in Susac syndrome. TCRdb itself ran the immunoSEQ multiplex PCR reads through MiXCR, one entry per CDR3 protein. The table includes about 210,000 distinct CDR3 sequences, 95% detected once. What was sequenced was CD4+ T cells from PBMCs. All receptors derive from a human donor with multiple sclerosis. Both conserved end residues are part of each CDR3. Fields, in order: V gene, CDR3 protein.

>TRBV15
CATSRDRGSGQYF
>TRBV29-1
CSAQGTGRRETQYF
>TRBV18
CASSQGQNTEAFF
>TRBV20-1
CSATSTGFVTDTQYF
>TRBV23-1
CASSPEDRRKAYNEQFF
>TRBV7-2
CASSPLAGRQETQYF
>TRBV3-1
CASSPGDGYTF
>TRBV3-1
CASSHFGNEQFF
>TRBV29-1
CSVVPQLGGNTEAFF
>TRBV20-1
CSARSPAQETQYF
>TRBV6-5
CASSYDRARPQHF
>TRBV20-1
CSPTFRRGNTDTQYF
>TRBV4-1
CASSQDQGTSWAYEQYF
>TRBV3-1
CASSQDRYEQFF
>TRBV23-1
CASSRRGGAAPLHF
>TRBV29-1
CSVDLERTEAFF
>TRBV6-1
CASSEVGGWTKNIQYF
>TRBV29-1
CSVGRRAGRMNTEAFF
>TRBV29-1
CSGGQRNTEAFF
>TRBV6-5
CASRDRTTYEQYF
>TRBV9
CASSVGRARTPLHF
>TRBV4-1
CASSRGTGGGETQYF
>TRBV18
CASSEGTYESSPLHF
>TRBV3-1
CASSQASGRGETQYF
>TRBV30
CAWNSESHEKLFF
>TRBV2
CASSDLQGSDTQYF
>TRBV20-1
CSALPAGRTFSGNTIYF
>TRBV29-1
CSVSQGASYEQYF
>TRBV20-1
CSGGVVAEQYF
>TRBV9
CASSVGSAWGSEQYF
>TRBV12-5
CASGLDVLGGYTF
>TRBV24-1
CATSDPAEPQHF
>TRBV20-1
CSASLFSRGHEQFF
>TRBV11-1
CASSSWRGTYEQYF
>TRBV7-9
CASSSPPTGGTDNGYTF
>TRBV19
CASSIGGVSNQPQHF
>TRBV2
CASSGTGNYGYTF
>TRBV5-1
CASRPGGGMNTEAFF
>TRBV2
CASSTGQGAGYGYTF
>TRBV6-1
CASKREKSEQYF
>TRBV7-8
CASSLAHRAGTDEQFF
>TRBV9
CASSVRAGGYNEQFF
>TRBV11-1
CASSLLPPGELFF
>TRBV29-1
CSVTRTDYGYTF
>TRBV9
CASSVAGGPKEEQYF
>TRBV30
CAWSPLSGSIFF